A single sample is the source of the 20 T cell receptor beta chains below, sequenced in a study of OX40 agonist ivuxolimab in advanced cancers. Libraries were prepared by immunoSEQ multiplex PCR; TCRdb keeps only in-frame clonotypes and omits some of them. Found here are roughly 68,000 clones, over 75% of them singletons; the top ten hold around an eighth. The specimen was CD4+ or CD8+ T cells sorted from blood, collected in a trial of the OX40 agonist ivuxolimab. The receptors shown here come from an adult with an advanced solid tumor such as melanoma, head and neck, liver or kidney cancer.

This clone was detected only once. The gene calls are TRBV19 and TRBJ1-5; D call uncertain. V lost 0 bases and J 0 bases, leaving 9 bases between the germline ends. CDR3 size: 16 residues. Germline loops: CDR1 LNHDA, CDR2 SQIVND (reference sequence). The CDR3 coding sequence is TGTGCCAGTAGTATAGATGTGGGCAATAGCAATCAGCCCCAGCATTTT. Encoded protein: CASSIDVGNSNQPQHF.

The chain couples TRBV7-9 to TRBJ1-1, with a weak D call TRBD1 (6 bases). The CDR3 sequence is 15 residues long. The germline V gene encodes CDR1 SEHNR and CDR2 FQNEAQ (reference sequence). The ends were cut back, 0 bases at V and 0 bases at J, with 8 bases in the middle. The CDR3: CASSLAQGLNTEAFF. In nucleotides, the CDR3 is TGTGCCAGCAGCTTAGCGCAGGGGCTGAACACTGAAGCTTTCTTT.

The chain uses TRBV14 and TRBJ2-7; a possible D gene is TRBD2 (6 bases). This CDR3 has 17 amino acids. In germline, CDR1 is SGHDN, CDR2 FVKESK. V lost 0 bases, J lost 0 bases, and 15 bases lay in between. CDR3 residues: CASSQDRGGASSYEQYF. The CDR3 DNA follows: TGTGCCAGCAGCCAAGATCGAGGCGGGGCGAGCTCCTACGAGCAGTACTTC. The complete variable domain, with remaining parts taken from reference TRBV14 and TRBJ2-7, reads EAGVTQFPSHSVIEKGQTVTLRCDPISGHDNLYWYRRVMGKEIKFLLHFVKESKQDESGMPNNRFLAERTGGTYSTLKVQPAELEDSGVYFCASSQDRGGASSYEQYFGPGTRLTVT.

The J gene is TRBJ2-7, the V gene TRBV5-4, with a tentative D call TRBD2 (6 bases). This CDR3 contains 14 residues. Germline V lookup: CDR1 SGHNT, CDR2 YYREEE (reference sequence). Trimming pared 2 bases from V and 3 bases from J, leaving 12 bases between. Here the CDR3 DNA reads TGTGCCAGCAGCTTCGCGGGACTGAGCTACGAGCAGTACTTC. This gives the protein CASSFAGLSYEQYF.

V usage is TRBV6-5 and J usage is TRBJ1-5, with D maybe TRBD1 (5 bases). This CDR3 has 15 amino acids. V was clipped by 6 bases and J by 4 bases, with 16 bases between them. CDR1 and CDR2 (germline): MNHEY, SVGAGI. In DNA form, the CDR3 reads TGTGCCAGCAGGTACCGCTGGGACCCTAATCAGCCCCAGCATTTT. Its protein is CASRYRWDPNQPQHF.

This chain links TRBV9 with TRBJ1-4; D might be TRBD1 (6 bases). V was trimmed by 0 bases and J by 8 bases, leaving 17 bases between them. This CDR3 comprises 16 residues. Germline V gene sequence: CDR1 SGDLS, CDR2 YYNGEE. DNA of the CDR3: TGTGCCAGCAGCGTAGGCGGGGAGGGGGGAAGAGAAAAACTGTTTTTT. It codes for CASSVGGEGGREKLFF.

The genes are TRBV10-3 and TRBJ2-2, with 8 bases aligning to TRBD1. From germline, CDR1 is ENHRY and CDR2 SYGVKD. This CDR3 is built from 16 residues. Losses at the gene ends were 2 bases for V and 6 bases for J; bases not matched to a gene: 8. Written as DNA, the CDR3 is TGTGCCATCAGTGAGGTGGGACAGGACCTCCCCGGGGAGCTGTTTTTT. It encodes CAISEVGQDLPGELFF.

The CDR3 spells CAWSLAGEAFF. Written as DNA, the CDR3 is TGTGCCTGGTCCTTAGCGGGTGAAGCTTTCTTT. The V gene is TRBV30, the J gene TRBJ1-1; the D is unclear. CDR1 GTSNPN and CDR2 SVGIG come from the germline V gene (reference sequence). CDR3 length: 11 residues. V was pared by 5 bases and J by 7 bases, with 11 bases between. Full variable domain (remainder filled in from reference TRBV30 and TRBJ1-1): SQTIHQWPATLVQPVGSPLSLECTVEGTSNPNLYWYRQAAGRGLQLLFYSVGIGQISSEVPQNLSASRPQDRQFILSSKKLLLSDSGFYLCAWSLAGEAFFGQGTRLTVV.

This clone appeared a single time. This chain links TRBV29-1 with TRBJ2-1; TRBD2 matches 9 bases. V trimming: 1 base; J trimming: 4 bases; junction bases outside the gene matches: 5. CDR3 length: 15 amino acids. Per the germline V gene, CDR1 is SQVTM and CDR2 is ANQGSEA. This CDR3 reads CSVEGGRAQYNEQFF. CDR3 DNA: TGCAGCGTTGAAGGCGGGAGGGCCCAGTACAATGAGCAGTTCTTC.

A single count supports this clone. The rearrangement uses TRBV28 and TRBJ2-7; 7 positions agree with TRBD1. The CDR3 has 15 residues. Germline trimming cut 1 base from V and 2 bases from J; bases unmatched to any gene: 5. Germline CDR1 and CDR2: MDHEN and SYDVKM. CDR3 protein: CASSLLGTAAYEQYF. CDR3 nucleotides: TGTGCCAGCAGTTTATTGGGGACAGCCGCCTACGAGCAGTACTTC.

This clone was counted once. The DNA for the CDR3 is TGTGCCAGCAGCTTATTACAGGGAGGAGACGAGCAGTACTTC. The encoded protein is CASSLLQGGDEQYF. The V and J genes are TRBV7-9 and TRBJ2-7; perhaps D is TRBD1 or TRBD2 (6 bases each). Germline CDR1 reads SEHNR; CDR2 reads FQNEAQ (reference sequence). The CDR3 consists of 14 residues. Trimming stripped 2 bases from V and 5 bases from J, with 13 bases between.

V is TRBV5-1 and J is TRBJ2-3, with 12 nucleotides matching TRBD2. CDR3 size: 15 residues. The junction had 7 bases not matched to a gene; V was cut back by 4 bases and J by 7 bases. The germline V gene encodes CDR1 SGHRS and CDR2 YFSETQ. The CDR3 DNA is TGCGCCAGCAGCCATCGACTAGCGGGAGAAAATACGCAGTATTTT. It codes for CASSHRLAGENTQYF.

The gene calls are TRBV7-6 and TRBJ2-3; D gene unclear. Germline V gene sequence: CDR1 SGHVS, CDR2 FNYEAQ. V was pared by 5 bases and J by 0 bases, with 3 bases between. The CDR3 is 12 residues long. Here the CDR3 DNA reads TGTGCCAGCAGCCGGAGCACAGATACGCAGTATTTT. This sequence encodes CASSRSTDTQYF.

This chain joins TRBV7-9 and TRBJ2-2; D not resolved. CDR1 SEHNR and CDR2 FQNEAQ come from the germline V gene (reference sequence). The CDR3 is 14 residues long. V was cut by 5 bases and J by 4 bases, with 11 bases left in between. The CDR3 region has the DNA TGTGCCAGCAGCCTCGCGGTCCTCACCGGGGAGCTGTTTTTT. Translating gives CASSLAVLTGELFF. The full variable domain, with the rest looked up from reference TRBV7-9 and TRBJ2-2, is DTGVSQNPRHKITKRGQNVTFRCDPISEHNRLYWYRQTLGQGPEFLTYFQNEAQLEKSRLLSDRFSAERPKGSFSTLEIQRTEQGDSAMYLCASSLAVLTGELFFGEGSRLTVL.

This clone is termed medium-sized (0.01 to 0.1%). The chain is built from TRBV7-8 and TRBJ2-7; D not certain. The V end lost 1 base, the J end lost 6 bases, and 22 bases lay between the germline ends. CDR3 size: 17 residues. Germline CDR1 and CDR2: SGHVS and FQNEAQ. CDR3 sequence: CASSLDGLGSWSSEQYF. For the CDR3, the DNA is TGTGCCAGCAGCTTAGATGGTTTAGGGTCGTGGAGTAGCGAGCAGTACTTC.

This chain links TRBV2 with TRBJ1-5; weak D call: TRBD1 (6 bases). V was pared by 4 bases and J by 9 bases, with 13 bases between. This CDR3 is 13 amino acids long. CDR1 and CDR2 from the germline V gene are SNHLY and FYNNEI. The CDR3: CASSGGGPGPQHF. In DNA, the CDR3 is TGTGCCAGCAGTGGGGGGGGGCCAGGGCCCCAGCATTTT.

CDR3: CASNRPLTGELFF. The DNA of the CDR3 is TGTGCCAGCAACAGGCCATTAACCGGGGAGCTGTTTTTT. The chain recombines TRBV6-1 with TRBJ2-2; D might be TRBD1 (5 bases). Trimming took 7 bases from V and 5 from J, leaving 11 bases between them. Germline lookup yields CDR1 MNHNS and CDR2 SASEGT. The CDR3 runs 13 residues.

The chain is built from TRBV5-6 and TRBJ2-7; D call uncertain. Germline V lookup: CDR1 SGHDT, CDR2 YYEEEE. The CDR3 runs 15 residues. Trimming pared 3 bases from V and 2 bases from J, leaving 15 bases between. The CDR3: CASSSLDEPTYEQYF. Written as DNA, the CDR3 is TGTGCCAGCAGCTCCCTAGACGAACCGACCTACGAGCAGTACTTC. Using reference TRBV5-6 and TRBJ2-7 for the parts outside the CDR3, the full variable domain is DAGVTQSPTHLIKTRGQQVTLRCSPKSGHDTVSWYQQALGQGPQFIFQYYEEEERQRGNFPDRFSGHQFPNYSSELNVNALLLGDSALYLCASSSLDEPTYEQYFGPGTRLTVT.

The chain uses TRBV19 and TRBJ1-4; the D is unclear. Trimming shortened V by 2 bases and J by 8 bases, and 12 bases separated the two germline ends. The CDR3 loop spans 14 amino acids. Germline V CDR1 and CDR2: LNHDA, SQIVND (reference sequence). The CDR3 DNA follows: TGTGCCAGTAGTATATTTCGCGAGACAGAAAAACTGTTTTTT. Translating gives CASSIFRETEKLFF.

The chain is built from TRBV5-1 and TRBJ1-5; D might be TRBD1 (6 bases). Germline V gene lookup returns CDR1 SGHRS and CDR2 YFSETQ. V lost 7 bases to trimming and J lost 3 bases, with 11 bases between them. This CDR3 is 13 amino acids long. This chain's CDR3 is CASGTGPNQPQHF. CDR3 DNA: TGCGCCAGCGGAACAGGGCCCAATCAGCCCCAGCATTTT.